This T cell receptor (beta chain) was identified during a study of shared clonotypes between healthy human individuals. The germline gives CDR1 SGDLS, CDR2 YYNGEE. CDR3 size: 15 residues. J gave up 1 base and V 8 bases, and 9 bases lay outside the gene matches. Findings of the study overall: Non-shared clonotypes showed lower generation probabilities than clonotypes common to all four donors.

Comments on this clone: Its target is unknown.

Per the study methods: Quality scores were absent from the junction-only immunoSEQ sequences, so filtering differed. Sequencing was performed with immunoSEQ multiplex PCR; in TCRdb, only in-frame clones are kept and a portion is missing. The V and J calls and clone size were taken over from that table, and D and trimming were inferred from the DNA. This sample yields 850,000 to 1,100,000 clones, of which roughly 80% are seen a single time; approximately 0.95% belongs to the top ten. The chain couples TRBV9 to TRBJ2-3; 8 bases line up with TRBD2. The clonotype was recovered from a man aged 18 to 29 in good health. Some clones in this sample may be carry-over from other donors' samples. Input material: memory CD4+ T cells from PBMCs. This sample's subset: CD45RA-negative fraction. CDR3 sequence reads: CASEGPGLGTDTQYF. As DNA, the CDR3 is TGTGCCAGTGAAGGACCGGGACTAGGCACAGATACGCAGTATTTT.